This TCR beta chain originates from a study of CD8 T cells in Susac syndrome. CDR1 and CDR2 (germline): SQVTM, ANQGSEA. This CDR3 region has 13 residues. V was pared by 4 bases and J by 3 bases, with 9 bases between. CD8+ and CD4+ T cells were negatively isolated; TEMRA cells were FACS-enriched. An amount of RNA that ranged from roughly 0.5 to 1 ug was reverse transcribed with random hexamers. The CDR3 of TCR beta was amplified by immunoSEQ multiplex PCR across 54 Vbeta and 13 Jbeta. TCRdb reanalysed the immunoSEQ multiplex PCR reads using MiXCR and keeps one entry per CDR3 protein. This sample has about 300,000 distinct CDR3 sequences, with about 91% found just once.

The sample consisted of CD4+ T cells from PBMCs. This sequence was found in a human donor with multiple sclerosis. This chain connects TRBV29-1 to TRBJ2-2; D is unclear. The CDR3 sequence is CSVVPEYTGELFF. DNA for the CDR3: TGCAGCGTTGTTCCCGAGTACACCGGGGAGCTGTTTTTT.